These 15 T cell receptor beta chains were sequenced from one sample in a study of blood T cell repertoires in COVID-19. Generated by immunoSEQ multiplex PCR, the TCRdb table keeps only in-frame clones and is missing some. This table holds approximately 200,000 clones, more than 70% found once. The sequenced material came from PBMCs or T cells enriched from blood (not recorded which). Receptor source: a woman between 35 and 50 years old with acute COVID-19.

The gene calls are TRBV6-2 or TRBV6-3 and TRBJ1-2; 9 nucleotides align to TRBD1. Germline CDR1 MNHEY, CDR2 SVGEGT. The CDR3 is 17 residues long. Germline trimming cut 0 bases from V and 7 bases from J; bases unmatched to any gene: 12. Written as DNA, the CDR3 is TGTGCCAGCAGTTACTCGATTTCCGGACAGGGGCTAGGTGGCTACACCTTC. Residues: CASSYSISGQGLGGYTF.

The chain joins TRBV7-2 to TRBJ1-3; 7 positions match TRBD1. V trimming: 5 bases; J trimming: 4 bases; junction bases outside the gene matches: 11. The germline gives CDR1 SGHTA, CDR2 FQGNSA. This CDR3 is 16 amino acids long. In DNA form, the CDR3 reads TGTGCCAGCAGCCCGTTACAGGGGATCTCCGGAAACACCATATATTTT. Translation gives CASSPLQGISGNTIYF.

This clone was picked up one time. The same CDR3 can be traced to other DNA sequences in this sample. The chain links TRBV7-2 to TRBJ1-5, with D hard to call. This CDR3 spans 13 amino acids. Trimming shortened V by 4 bases and J by 0 bases, and 4 bases separated the two germline ends. CDR1 and CDR2 from the germline V gene are SGHTA and FQGNSA. CDR3 amino acids: CASSSNSNQPQHF. The CDR3 DNA is TGTGCCAGCAGCTCAAATAGCAATCAGCCCCAGCATTTT.

There are a few counts of this clone. This rearrangement joins TRBV15 to TRBJ1-2, with TRBD1 matching 7 bases. Germline trimming cut 5 bases from V and 2 bases from J; bases unmatched to any gene: 11. Per germline, CDR1 LNHNV and CDR2 YYDKDF (reference sequence). The CDR3 spans 16 residues. CDR3 loop: CATSPRGRDRNYGYTF. CDR3 nucleotide sequence: TGTGCCACCAGCCCTCGGGGGCGGGACAGAAACTATGGCTACACCTTC.

This clone has a single count. The rearrangement uses TRBV7-9 and TRBJ2-1; tentative D call: TRBD1 (5 bases). V was clipped by 4 bases and J by 0 bases, with 13 bases between them. The CDR3 length is 16 residues. Germline V lookup: CDR1 SEHNR, CDR2 FQNEAQ (reference sequence). CDR3: CASSSISRGSYNEQFF. CDR3 coding DNA: TGTGCCAGCAGCTCCATATCAAGGGGCTCCTACAATGAGCAGTTCTTC.

This chain links TRBV2 with TRBJ1-1, with TRBD1 matching over 7 bases. This CDR3 region has 13 residues. Losses at the gene ends were 6 bases for V and 5 bases for J; bases not matched to a gene: 6. The V gene's germline CDR1 is SNHLY and CDR2 FYNNEI. This CDR3 is CASRLGQATEAFF. The CDR3, as DNA: TGTGCCAGCAGACTAGGACAGGCAACTGAAGCTTTCTTT. The full variable domain, rest sourced from reference TRBV2 and TRBJ1-1, is EPEVTQTPSHQVTQMGQEVILRCVPISNHLYFYWYRQILGQKVEFLVSFYNNEISEKSEIFDDQFSVERPDGSNFTLKIRSTKLEDSAMYFCASRLGQATEAFFGQGTRLTVV.

The CDR3 reads CASSLDRGSEQYF. CDR3 DNA sequence: TGTGCCAGCAGCCTCGATCGGGGGTCCGAGCAGTACTTC. This rearrangement joins TRBV7-2 to TRBJ2-7; the D gene is possibly TRBD2 (6 bases). V lost 5 bases and J 6 bases, leaving 14 bases between the germline ends. The CDR3 covers 13 residues. From germline, CDR1 is SGHTA and CDR2 FQGNSA. Variable domain in full (rest from reference TRBV7-2 and TRBJ2-7): GAGVSQSPSNKVTEKGKDVELRCDPISGHTALYWYRQSLGQGLEFLIYFQGNSAPDKSGLPSDRFSAERTGGSVSTLTIQRTQQEDSAVYLCASSLDRGSEQYFGPGTRLTVT.

CDR3 sequence (DNA): TGTGCCAGCACCGCCCAGGGGGGCGAGGGCAATCAGCCCCAGCATTTT. Translated, it gives CASTAQGGEGNQPQHF. The chain carries TRBV6-6 and TRBJ1-5; the match to TRBD1 covers 7 bases. V lost 7 bases and J lost 2; bases outside the gene matches: 11. This CDR3 comprises 16 residues. In germline, CDR1 is MNHNY, CDR2 SVGAGI (reference sequence).

The CDR3 region has the DNA TGTGCCAGCAGTTTAGGGAGGAATGAAAAACTGTTTTTT. Its translation: CASSLGRNEKLFF. The chain combines TRBV12-3 or TRBV12-4 with TRBJ1-4; D is unresolved. Trimming cost V 1 base and J 5 bases, with 5 bases left between them. This CDR3 contains 13 residues.

CDR3 nucleotides: TGTGCCAGCAGTTTGCCCGGACTAGCGGGAGTGAACATTCAGTACTTC. This encodes CASSLPGLAGVNIQYF. The chain recombines TRBV28 with TRBJ2-4; TRBD2 matches 13 bases. V shed 3 bases, J shed 7 bases, and the junction held 6 bases outside the gene matches. The CDR3 has 16 amino acids. The germline V gene encodes CDR1 MDHEN and CDR2 SYDVKM.

The V call is TRBV6-5, the J call TRBJ1-1; D not resolved. V was trimmed by 6 bases and J by 1 base, leaving 9 bases between them. This CDR3 has 13 residues. Per germline, CDR1 MNHEY and CDR2 SVGAGI. This chain's CDR3 is CASSAQENTEAFF. DNA of the CDR3: TGTGCCAGCAGCGCTCAGGAGAACACTGAAGCTTTCTTT.

The chain has TRBV7-2 and TRBJ2-5; maybe TRBD1 (5 bases). V was trimmed by 5 bases and J by 3 bases, leaving 16 bases between them. The germline gives CDR1 SGHTA, CDR2 FQGNSA. CDR3 length: 15 residues. CDR3 coding DNA: TGTGCCAGCAGCACTCGGACACCCCCGAAAGAGACCCAGTACTTC. It encodes CASSTRTPPKETQYF.

The gene calls are TRBV25-1 and TRBJ1-2, with D possibly being TRBD1 (6 bases). In germline, CDR1 is MGHDK, CDR2 SYGVNS. Trimming cost V 4 bases and J 6 bases, with 12 bases left between them. CDR3 length: 13 residues. The CDR3 loop is CASSVGRGDGYTF. The CDR3 DNA is TGTGCCAGCAGTGTAGGCAGGGGAGATGGCTACACCTTC.

In its sample, this clone was seen many times. The CDR3 region is CASSPERRTEAFF. DNA of the CDR3: TGTGCCAGCAGCCCAGAGAGGCGCACTGAAGCTTTCTTT. The rearrangement links TRBV7-2 to TRBJ1-1; no clear D. Germline V lookup: CDR1 SGHTA, CDR2 FQGNSA. Between the trimmed V and J ends, which lost 5 bases and 4 bases, there was a span of 11 bases. CDR3 length equals 13 residues.

The genes are TRBV24-1 and TRBJ1-2; D ambiguous. Trimming took off 5 bases at V and 4 bases at J, with 13 bases between the two ends. There are 14 residues in the CDR3. CDR1 KGHDR and CDR2 SFDVKD come from the germline V gene. The CDR3 loop is CATSGPPEAYGYTF. CDR3 in DNA: TGTGCCACCAGTGGCCCCCCCGAGGCCTATGGCTACACCTTC.